The TCR beta chain described here comes from a study of OX40 agonist ivuxolimab in advanced cancers. Assay: immunoSEQ multiplex PCR; the TCRdb copy retains only in-frame clones and omits some. This sample has about 59,000 clones, with approximately 91% found just once. This CDR3 has 16 amino acids. Germline V lookup: CDR1 LNHDA, CDR2 SQIVND (reference sequence). V was clipped by 6 bases and J by 6 bases, with 21 bases between them. This chain links TRBV19 with TRBJ1-5; D is possibly TRBD1 (5 bases). The origin of this receptor is an adult with an advanced solid tumor such as melanoma, head and neck, liver or kidney cancer. This sample comprised CD4+ or CD8+ T cells sorted from blood, obtained in a trial of the OX40 agonist ivuxolimab. CDR3 sequence (DNA): TGTGCCAGTAGCCGGGGCGCAGGGCTTCAGGGTCAGCCCCAGCATTTT. It translates to CASSRGAGLQGQPQHF.